These T cell receptor beta chains were read from a single sample in a study of blood T cell repertoires in COVID-19. Here immunoSEQ multiplex PCR was the method, and the copy in TCRdb shows in-frame clones only, minus some. The sample records 240,000 or so clones, about three quarters being singletons. The sample taken for sequencing was peripheral blood. These receptors all stem from a woman of 80 years or more with acute or convalescent COVID-19. The CDR3 runs from the conserved cysteine through the conserved F or W. A D gene is named only where the DNA matches it firmly. Expanded clones get a size class; other rows say once, few or many, or leave the size out.

NA | TRBJ1-1 | TRBV7-2 | TRBD1 | TGTGCCAGCAGCTTGATGGGACAGGGGAGCGGTGAAGCTTTCTTT | CASSLMGQGSGEAFF
NA | TRBJ2-7 | TRBV5-4 | NA | TGTGCCAGCAGCACCCATTGGGGCAGGTACTCCTACGAGCAGTACTTC | CASSTHWGRYSYEQYF
NA | TRBJ1-1 | TRBV7-9 | NA | TGTGCCAGCAGCTTAGGAGTGGGAGGGGTAGCTTTCTTT | CASSLGVGGVAFF
NA | TRBJ2-5 | TRBV18 | NA | TGTGCCAGCTCCCCAGAGGTAACCCAGTACTTC | CASSPEVTQYF
NA | TRBJ2-1 | TRBV29-1 | NA | TGCAGCGTCAAAGTACAGGATAGCTCCTACAATGAGCAGTTCTTC | CSVKVQDSSYNEQFF
once | TRBJ2-1 | TRBV5-4 | NA | TGTGCCAGCAGCTGGGACTGGAACAATGAGCAGTTCTTC | CASSWDWNNEQFF
NA | TRBJ2-1 | TRBV2 | TRBD2 | TGTGCCAGCAGTGATGCTAGCGGGAGCAATGAGCAGTTCTTC | CASSDASGSNEQFF
NA | TRBJ2-1 | TRBV9 | TRBD2 | TGTGCCAGCAGCGTAAATAGCGGGGGGGCTCCCAATGAGCAGTTCTTC | CASSVNSGGAPNEQFF
NA | TRBJ2-5 | TRBV27 | TRBD2 | TGTGCCAGCAGTCCCCCAAGCGGGAGGCCCCAAGAGACCCAGTACTTC | CASSPPSGRPQETQYF
NA | TRBJ1-6 | TRBV6-1 | NA | TGTGCCAGCAGTGAATGGCAGTCACCCCTCCACTTT | CASSEWQSPLHF